The rows below give T cell receptor beta chains drawn from one sample of a study of blood T cell repertoires in COVID-19. Assay used: immunoSEQ multiplex PCR; TCRdb lists only in-frame clones, some missing. The top ten hold about 5.2% of the sample, which has approximately 310,000 clones, roughly 90% seen once. The sample comprised PBMCs or T cells enriched from blood (not recorded which). These receptors all come from a man in his sixties who had recovered from COVID-19. Both conserved end residues are part of each CDR3. The D gene is left open where the match is weak. Some rows mark clone size as missing; the rest say once, few, many or name a class of expanded clone.

V	J	size	D	DNA	CDR3
TRBV11-2	TRBJ1-2	.	.	TGTGCCAGCAGCATAATCGGGGGGCCGCTCGCTAACTATGGCTACACCTTC	CASSIIGGPLANYGYTF
TRBV28	TRBJ1-3	.	.	TGTGCCAGCAGTACATGGGGGCCGATATCTGGAAACACCATATATTTT	CASSTWGPISGNTIYF
TRBV19	TRBJ1-4	.	.	TGTGCCAGTAGTACCCCCTATTCAACTAATGAAAAACTGTTTTTT	CASSTPYSTNEKLFF
TRBV5-4	TRBJ2-6	once	TRBD2	TGTGCCAGCAGCTTGGTGCTTCTAGCGGGATCCTCTGGGGCCAACGTCCTGACTTTC	CASSLVLLAGSSGANVLTF
TRBV7-2	TRBJ1-4	.	TRBD1	TGTGCCAGCAGCTTAGCGCCGGGGACAGGGGGCAATGAAAAACTGTTTTTT	CASSLAPGTGGNEKLFF
TRBV27	TRBJ2-4	.	.	TGTGCCAGCAGTCAGCTACAGGGTGGGGGAGACATTCAGTACTTC	CASSQLQGGGDIQYF
TRBV10-3	TRBJ2-3	.	TRBD2	TGTGCCATCAGTGAGTCTGGGGGCGGGAGGAAAACAGATACGCAGTATTTT	CAISESGGGRKTDTQYF
TRBV5-1	TRBJ2-1	.	TRBD2	TGCGCCAGCAGATTGGGTGGACTAGCGGACTACAATGAGCAGTTCTTC	CASRLGGLADYNEQFF
TRBV12-3/TRBV12-4	TRBJ2-7	.	.	TGTGCCAGCAGTTTGGTACGCGGCAACGAGCAGTACTTC	CASSLVRGNEQYF
TRBV20-1	TRBJ2-7	.	.	TGCAGTGGAACTCCCTCCTACGAGCAGTACTTC	CSGTPSYEQYF
TRBV5-1	TRBJ1-4	.	TRBD1	TGCGCCAGCAGCTCGGGCCGGGACAGGGGGCATGGTGAAAAACTGTTTTTT	CASSSGRDRGHGEKLFF
TRBV10-3	TRBJ1-5	.	.	TGTGCCATCAGTGAGTCGCCGTACTCTGGGGGGGCGGATCAGCCCCAGCATTTT	CAISESPYSGGADQPQHF
TRBV5-4	TRBJ1-4	.	.	TGTGCCAGCAGCTTAAAGAGGGGGGGACCTAATGAAAAACTGTTTTTT	CASSLKRGGPNEKLFF
TRBV19	TRBJ2-5	.	.	TGTGCCAGTAGTAAGAGCCTCTATGGGACCCAGTACTTC	CASSKSLYGTQYF
TRBV28	TRBJ1-2	.	TRBD1	TGTGCCAGCAGGCTCAGAGACAGGGACGGCTACACCTTC	CASRLRDRDGYTF
TRBV4-1	TRBJ2-7	.	TRBD2	TGCGCCAGCAGCTTGCGGACTAGTTTGAGGCCCGACTCCTACGAGCAGTACTTC	CASSLRTSLRPDSYEQYF
TRBV7-6	TRBJ2-2	.	TRBD1	TGTGCCAGCAGCACCCGACAGGGGCGAATCACCGGGGAGCTGTTTTTT	CASSTRQGRITGELFF
TRBV28	TRBJ2-7	few	TRBD2	TGTGCCAGCAGTTCAGGGACTAGCGGCTTGAACGAGCAGTACTTC	CASSSGTSGLNEQYF
TRBV11-1	TRBJ1-5	.	.	TGTGCCAGCAGCTTACAGGGGCACGATCAGCCCCAGCATTTT	CASSLQGHDQPQHF
TRBV12-3/TRBV12-4	TRBJ1-5	.	.	TGTGCCAGCAGTTTAGTCGGAGGCCAGCCCCAGCATTTT	CASSLVGGQPQHF
TRBV27	TRBJ2-3	.	.	TGTGCCAGCAGTTTATGGGAGGAAAGCACAGATACGCAGTATTTT	CASSLWEESTDTQYF
TRBV29-1	TRBJ2-7	.	.	TGCAGCGTTGGTCAGGGGAGCTACGAGCAGTACTTC	CSVGQGSYEQYF
TRBV2	TRBJ2-7	.	TRBD2	TGTGCCAGCACCCTCCGGTCAGCGGGAGAAGGCGAGCAGTACTTC	CASTLRSAGEGEQYF
TRBV28	TRBJ1-4	.	.	TGTGCCAGCAGTTTAGTCAGGGCGACTAATGAAAAACTGTTTTTT	CASSLVRATNEKLFF
TRBV28	TRBJ2-7	.	.	TGTGCCAGCAGTTTAGAGTGGTCCGAGCAGTACTTC	CASSLEWSEQYF
TRBV28	TRBJ1-5	.	.	TGTGCCAGCAGTACAACAGGGAGGGGTTCGCATCAGCCCCAGCATTTT	CASSTTGRGSHQPQHF
TRBV2	TRBJ2-7	.	.	TGTGCCAGCAGTGAAATCGCGGGGCTAGGGGAGCAGTACTTC	CASSEIAGLGEQYF
TRBV5-1	TRBJ2-7	.	TRBD2	TGCGCCAACAGCTGGGAAACTAGCGGGGCCCACGAGCAGTACTTC	CANSWETSGAHEQYF
TRBV19	TRBJ2-7	.	TRBD2	TGTGCCAGTAGTAGAGTGACTAGCGGGGGCTCTCCCTACGAGCAGTACTTC	CASSRVTSGGSPYEQYF
TRBV10-1	TRBJ1-1	.	.	TGCGCCAGCAGTGTCTCTAGGGGGGGCGCGGAAGCTTTCTTT	CASSVSRGGAEAFF
TRBV15	TRBJ1-1	.	TRBD1	TGTGCCACCAGCAGAGGGGACAGGGAGACTGAAGCTTTCTTT	CATSRGDRETEAFF
TRBV7-2	TRBJ2-2	.	TRBD2	TGTGCCAGCGAGCGGGAGTTCGGGAACACCGGGGAGCTGTTTTTT	CASEREFGNTGELFF
TRBV7-2	TRBJ2-1	.	.	TGTGCCAGCAGCTTATTATACTCCAATGAGCAGTTCTTC	CASSLLYSNEQFF
TRBV4-1	TRBJ2-7	.	TRBD2	TGCGCCAGCAGCCGAACGACTAGCGGGAAAGCCGAGCAGTACTTC	CASSRTTSGKAEQYF
TRBV11-3	TRBJ2-2	.	.	TGTGCCAGCAGCTCCTACCCCGGGGCAGGGGGGCCCGGGGAGCTGTTTTTT	CASSSYPGAGGPGELFF
TRBV7-2	TRBJ2-5	.	TRBD2	TGTGCCAGCGCCCTCGGGAGGGGGGCCGAGACCCAGTACTTC	CASALGRGAETQYF
TRBV5-1	TRBJ2-1	.	TRBD1	TGCGCCAGCGCTCGAGGACAGGGGTACAATGAGCAGTTCTTC	CASARGQGYNEQFF
TRBV5-1	TRBJ2-2	.	.	TGCGCCAGCAGCCCAGACTCTACCGGGGAGCTGTTTTTT	CASSPDSTGELFF
TRBV28	TRBJ1-2	.	TRBD1	TGTGCCAGCAGTAGAGGGGGCGCGGTCCGTGGCTACACCTTC	CASSRGGAVRGYTF
TRBV5-1	TRBJ1-6	.	TRBD1	TGCGCCAGCAGCTTGGATGGACAGGGAGAATATAATTCACCCCTCCACTTT	CASSLDGQGEYNSPLHF
TRBV10-3	TRBJ2-1	once	.	TGTGCCATCAGCTCATTCGGGACAACCTACAATGAGCAGTTCTTC	CAISSFGTTYNEQFF
TRBV2	TRBJ1-4	.	.	TGTGCCAGCAGTTCTGTCGCGGGGGTGGGTGAAAAACTGTTTTTT	CASSSVAGVGEKLFF
TRBV28	TRBJ1-3	.	.	TGTGCCAGCAGTTTATTTCCGGGAAGCTCTGGAAACACCATATATTTT	CASSLFPGSSGNTIYF
TRBV28	TRBJ1-5	.	TRBD1	TGTGCCAGCAGTGCGGACAGGGTGTGGCCCCAGCATTTT	CASSADRVWPQHF
TRBV30	TRBJ1-4	.	.	TGTGCCTGGAGGGGGGCCCGCGAAAAACTGTTTTTT	CAWRGAREKLFF
TRBV19	TRBJ1-1	.	.	TGTGCCAGTAGTATAGTTAGGGGTATGGGGACTGAAGCTTTCTTT	CASSIVRGMGTEAFF
TRBV6-5	TRBJ2-6	.	.	TGTGCCGCCTCAGGTGCTGGAGGGGCCAACGTCCTGACTTTC	CAASGAGGANVLTF
TRBV18	TRBJ1-5	.	.	TGTGCCAGCTCCCTCACGGGTTCCAGCGGCAATCAGCCCCAGCATTTT	CASSLTGSSGNQPQHF
TRBV14	TRBJ1-1	.	TRBD1	TGTGCCAGCAGCCAATACAGGACAGGGGGGACTGAAGCTTTCTTT	CASSQYRTGGTEAFF
TRBV5-4	TRBJ1-5	.	.	TGTGCCAGCAGCTTGGACAGGGCATCGTTTCAGCCCCAGCATTTT	CASSLDRASFQPQHF
TRBV6-5	TRBJ2-1	.	TRBD1	TGTGCCAGCAGTAGCAGACAGGGCTCCTACAATGAGCAGTTCTTC	CASSSRQGSYNEQFF
TRBV13	TRBJ1-5	.	.	TGTGCCAGCAGCTTTGGTGCAGGTTTCAATCAGCCCCAGCATTTT	CASSFGAGFNQPQHF
TRBV5-1	TRBJ2-7	.	TRBD2	TGCGCCAGCAGCTTGGATCCTAGCGGGAGTACCTACGAGCAGTACTTC	CASSLDPSGSTYEQYF
TRBV24-1	TRBJ2-7	.	TRBD2	TGTGCCACCAGTGACGGTGGACTAGCGGACTACGAGCAGTACTTC	CATSDGGLADYEQYF
TRBV15	TRBJ1-5	.	.	TGTGCCACCAGCGCTATTCGGGGACATATTAGCAATCAGCCCCAGCATTTT	CATSAIRGHISNQPQHF
TRBV28	TRBJ1-1	.	TRBD1	TGTGCCAGCAGTGTCGACAGGGGCGAAGCTTTCTTT	CASSVDRGEAFF
TRBV3-1/TRBV3-2	TRBJ1-1	.	.	TGTGCCAGCAGCCAAGATCTGCGGGACACTGAAGCTTTCTTT	CASSQDLRDTEAFF